One and the same sample provided the 9 T cell receptor beta chains below, sequenced in a study of OX40 agonist ivuxolimab in advanced cancers. The method was immunoSEQ multiplex PCR; TCRdb's version includes in-frame clones alone and lacks a portion of them. The sample consists of tens of thousands of clones, 88% of them appearing once. Sample: CD4+ or CD8+ T cells sorted from blood, taken in a trial of the OX40 agonist ivuxolimab. The source is an adult with an advanced solid tumor such as melanoma, head and neck, liver or kidney cancer.

This clone was counted once. The V gene is TRBV11-2, the J gene TRBJ2-5, with D perhaps given as TRBD1 or TRBD2 (7 bases each). The germline V and J ends were trimmed by 1 base and 3 bases, with 18 bases remaining between them. The germline gives CDR1 SGHAT, CDR2 FQNNGV. CDR3 length: 17 residues. The CDR3 bases are TGTGCCAGCAGCTTAGCGACAGGGAGGGTAGCTGAAGAGACCCAGTACTTC. As protein: CASSLATGRVAEETQYF. The full variable domain, its missing parts supplied by reference TRBV11-2 and TRBJ2-5, is EAGVAQSPRYKIIEKRQSVAFWCNPISGHATLYWYQQILGQGPKLLIQFQNNGVVDDSQLPKDRFSAERLKGVDSTLKIQPAKLEDSAVYLCASSLATGRVAEETQYFGPGTRLLVL.

This chain uses TRBV5-1 with TRBJ2-5; 8 bases match TRBD1. This CDR3 contains 14 residues. The germline V gene encodes CDR1 SGHRS and CDR2 YFSETQ. Trimming at V came to 5 bases and at J to 5 bases, leaving 8 bases not matched to a gene. The CDR3 DNA is TGCGCCAGCAGTCCAACGACAGGGGTTGAGACCCAGTACTTC. Residues: CASSPTTGVETQYF.

The genes are TRBV5-1 and TRBJ1-1; D is undetermined. The CDR3 spans 14 residues. The ends were cut back, 4 bases at V and 6 bases at J, with 16 bases in the middle. Germline V CDR1 and CDR2: SGHRS, YFSETQ. As DNA, the CDR3 is TGCGCCAGCAGCGTTCTGACGGGAGACGCTGAAGCTTTCTTT. Translated, it gives CASSVLTGDAEAFF.

The V gene is TRBV7-2, the J gene TRBJ2-5; TRBD1 matches 7 bases. The CDR3 spans 14 residues. The ends lost 7 bases at V and 5 bases at J; junction bases unmatched: 10. CDR1 is SGHTA, CDR2 FQGNSA, per germline. The CDR3 protein is CASTFQRGLETQYF. The CDR3, as DNA: TGTGCCAGCACCTTCCAGAGGGGGCTGGAGACCCAGTACTTC.

This clone came up once. This chain connects TRBV10-2 to TRBJ2-7, with a tentative D call TRBD1 (6 bases). CDR1 WSHSY and CDR2 SAAADI come from the germline V gene. Deletions cut 0 bases from V and 0 bases from J, with 9 bases between. The CDR3 has 15 amino acids. CDR3 region: CASSESRQDSYEQYF. The DNA of the CDR3 is TGCGCCAGCAGTGAGTCGAGACAGGACTCCTACGAGCAGTACTTC.

The chain employs TRBV28 and TRBJ1-2; TRBD1 is a possible D gene (6 bases). Between the trimmed V and J ends, which lost 2 bases and 7 bases, there was a span of 11 bases. CDR1 is MDHEN and CDR2 is SYDVKM in the germline V gene. This CDR3 is built from 13 residues. The CDR3 sequence is CASSLPQGPGYTF. In nucleotides, the CDR3 is TGTGCCAGCAGTTTACCCCAGGGGCCTGGCTACACCTTC.

The chain is built from TRBV10-3 and TRBJ2-2; 10 nucleotides agree with TRBD2. The V gene end was trimmed by 8 bases and the J gene end by 0 bases; junction bases not matched to a gene: 3. Germline lookup yields CDR1 ENHRY and CDR2 SYGVKD. There are 15 residues in the CDR3. The CDR3 sequence is CAIHSGRTNTGELFF. CDR3 in DNA: TGTGCCATCCATAGCGGGAGGACGAACACCGGGGAGCTGTTTTTT.

This chain links TRBV29-1 with TRBJ2-5; D is perhaps TRBD1 (6 bases). Germline assignment: CDR1 SQVTM and CDR2 ANQGSEA. V lost 3 bases, J lost 2 bases, and 10 bases lay in between. The CDR3 is 13 residues long. CDR3 protein: CSVDAQGQETQYF. The CDR3 DNA follows: TGCAGCGTTGATGCGCAGGGGCAAGAGACCCAGTACTTC.

The chain uses TRBV2 and TRBJ2-5; 9 positions match TRBD2. V trimming: 3 bases; J trimming: 4 bases; junction bases outside the gene matches: 6. Germline values: CDR1 SNHLY, CDR2 FYNNEI. The length of the CDR3 is 15 residues. CDR3: CASSDVAGASETQYF. The CDR3 nucleotides read TGTGCCAGCAGTGATGTAGCGGGGGCCTCAGAGACCCAGTACTTC.